A selection of T cell receptor beta chains follows, all from one sample in a study of cytomegalovirus exposure and HLA in healthy donors. The data were produced by immunoSEQ multiplex PCR, yet TCRdb's version contains in-frame clones alone and is incomplete. The data show some 87,000 clones, 60% to 85% seen once. The sample taken for sequencing was PBMCs. The receptors were sampled from a man younger than 35 in good health and CMV-seropositive. The CDR3 runs from the conserved cysteine through the conserved F or W. The D gene is left open where the match is weak. Rows give clone size only sometimes, using once, few, many, or a class for an expanded clone.

D: TRBD1
J: TRBJ2-7
size: .
V: TRBV10-3
DNA: TGTGCCATTTCTTGGGACAGGGCGAACGAGCAGTACTTC
CDR3: CAISWDRANEQYF

D: TRBD2
J: TRBJ2-1
size: .
V: TRBV12-5
DNA: TGTGCTAGTGGTTTGGGGACTAGTCGCGTCTACAATGAGCAGTTCTTC
CDR3: CASGLGTSRVYNEQFF

D: .
J: TRBJ1-5
size: .
V: TRBV19
DNA: TGTGCCAGTAGCTTTAGTGGCAATCAGCCCCAGCATTTT
CDR3: CASSFSGNQPQHF

D: .
J: TRBJ2-2
size: .
V: TRBV6-4
DNA: TGTGCCAGCAGACGGGAGTCGGTCTCCGGGGAGCTGTTTTTT
CDR3: CASRRESVSGELFF

D: .
J: TRBJ1-4
size: once
V: TRBV2
DNA: TGTGCCAGCAGGAGAACCGCCGGTGAAAAACTGTTTTTT
CDR3: CASRRTAGEKLFF

D: .
J: TRBJ2-2
size: .
V: TRBV9
DNA: TGTGCCAGCAGCAGGAGTAGTACGAACACCGGGGAGCTGTTTTTT
CDR3: CASSRSSTNTGELFF

D: TRBD1
J: TRBJ2-7
size: .
V: TRBV4-1
DNA: TGCGCCAGCAGATTCCGGGACAGGGACTACGAGCAGTACTTC
CDR3: CASRFRDRDYEQYF

D: .
J: TRBJ2-3
size: .
V: TRBV28
DNA: TGTGCCAGCAGTTTATTCCTCAGTCCAGATACGCAGTATTTT
CDR3: CASSLFLSPDTQYF

D: .
J: TRBJ1-1
size: .
V: TRBV7-3
DNA: TGTGCCAGCAGCCTACAGGGAAACACTGAAGCTTTCTTT
CDR3: CASSLQGNTEAFF

D: TRBD1
J: TRBJ2-7
size: .
V: TRBV18
DNA: TGTGCCAGCTCAAAAACAGGGGGCGCCTCCTACGAGCAGTACTTC
CDR3: CASSKTGGASYEQYF

D: TRBD2
J: TRBJ2-1
size: .
V: TRBV18
DNA: TGTGCCAGCTCACCTGTGACTAGCTGGTACAATGAGCAGTTCTTC
CDR3: CASSPVTSWYNEQFF

D: TRBD2
J: TRBJ2-7
size: .
V: TRBV25-1
DNA: TGTGCCAGCAGTGGGGGGACTAGCGGAACGTACGAGCAGTACTTC
CDR3: CASSGGTSGTYEQYF

D: .
J: TRBJ2-1
size: .
V: TRBV15
DNA: TGTGCCACCAGCAGATCGAGAAGCTACAATGAGCAGTTCTTC
CDR3: CATSRSRSYNEQFF

D: .
J: TRBJ2-7
size: .
V: TRBV7-8
DNA: TGTGCCAGCAGCTTAGGCGGGATCGTGTACGAGCAGTACTTC
CDR3: CASSLGGIVYEQYF

D: .
J: TRBJ2-7
size: .
V: TRBV27
DNA: TGTGCCAGCACCCGCACAGGGGGAGGGCTCGAGCAGTACTTC
CDR3: CASTRTGGGLEQYF

D: TRBD1
J: TRBJ1-1
size: .
V: TRBV25-1
DNA: TGTGCCAGCAGTGCCCGGACAGGTATGGGATCCCAAGCTTTCTTT
CDR3: CASSARTGMGSQAFF

D: .
J: TRBJ1-4
size: .
V: TRBV5-4
DNA: TGTGCCAGCAGCGCCCGCGGCCTTAGGGGATCAACTAATGAAAAACTGTTTTTT
CDR3: CASSARGLRGSTNEKLFF

D: TRBD1
J: TRBJ2-7
size: .
V: TRBV2
DNA: TGTGCCAGCAGTGATTGGACAGGCGCGATGACCTACGAGCAGTACTTC
CDR3: CASSDWTGAMTYEQYF

D: TRBD2
J: TRBJ2-1
size: .
V: TRBV11-2
DNA: TGTGCCAGCAGCCGGCGGGTGGCTAGCGGATACAATGAGCAGTTCTTC
CDR3: CASSRRVASGYNEQFF

D: .
J: TRBJ1-3
size: .
V: TRBV29-1
DNA: TGCAGCGGCCGTAGCTCTGGAAACACCATATATTTT
CDR3: CSGRSSGNTIYF

D: .
J: TRBJ2-7
size: .
V: TRBV9
DNA: TGTGCCAGCAGCTTCAATAGCGTTTCCTACGAGCAGTACTTC
CDR3: CASSFNSVSYEQYF

D: TRBD1
J: TRBJ1-5
size: .
V: TRBV12-5
DNA: TGTGCTAGTGGTCAGGGGGACAGATCCAAGCCCCAGCATTTT
CDR3: CASGQGDRSKPQHF

D: .
J: TRBJ1-1
size: .
V: TRBV6-5
DNA: TGTGCCACCCTCCCTGGGGGCGCAGTGAACACTGAAGCTTTCTTT
CDR3: CATLPGGAVNTEAFF

D: .
J: TRBJ1-1
size: .
V: TRBV5-1
DNA: TGCGCCAGCAGCTTGGGGGCCCGGGGAGCCGAAGCTTTCTTT
CDR3: CASSLGARGAEAFF

D: .
J: TRBJ1-4
size: once
V: TRBV7-9
DNA: TGTGCCAGCAGCCACTTAGGCAGGGCAGAAAAACTGTTTTTT
CDR3: CASSHLGRAEKLFF

D: TRBD1
J: TRBJ2-7
size: .
V: TRBV5-1
DNA: TGCGCCAGCAGCTTGGATCCGGGACAGGGTTTCGAGCAGTACTTC
CDR3: CASSLDPGQGFEQYF

D: .
J: TRBJ1-1
size: .
V: TRBV5-1
DNA: TGCGCCAGCTCCTGGGCGGGGGGCCACACTGAAGCTTTCTTT
CDR3: CASSWAGGHTEAFF

D: TRBD1
J: TRBJ1-2
size: .
V: TRBV10-2
DNA: TGCGCCAGCAGTAATACGGGACAGCGCTATGGCTACACCTTC
CDR3: CASSNTGQRYGYTF

D: .
J: TRBJ1-1
size: .
V: TRBV5-1
DNA: TGCGCCAGCAGCTTTTTTGCACAGAACACTGAAGCTTTCTTT
CDR3: CASSFFAQNTEAFF

D: .
J: TRBJ2-3
size: .
V: TRBV6-5
DNA: TGTGCCAGCAGTTACGGGCTGCGCACAGATACGCAGTATTTT
CDR3: CASSYGLRTDTQYF

D: TRBD2
J: TRBJ2-7
size: .
V: TRBV29-1
DNA: TGCAGCGTCGGGACTAGCGGATCCTACGAGCAGTACTTC
CDR3: CSVGTSGSYEQYF

D: TRBD1
J: TRBJ1-5
size: .
V: TRBV5-8
DNA: TGTGCCAGCAGCAAGGGGACAGGGGGCCTTGGCAATCAGCCCCAGCATTTT
CDR3: CASSKGTGGLGNQPQHF

D: TRBD1
J: TRBJ2-7
size: .
V: TRBV6-5
DNA: TGTGCCAGCAGTTTCTCCGGGACAGGGTGGAACGAGCAGTACTTC
CDR3: CASSFSGTGWNEQYF

D: TRBD2
J: TRBJ2-1
size: .
V: TRBV6-1
DNA: TGTGCCAGCAGTGTATTTTTGGGGGAGGGACACAATGAGCAGTTCTTC
CDR3: CASSVFLGEGHNEQFF

D: .
J: TRBJ2-5
size: once
V: TRBV27
DNA: TGTGCCAGCAGTTTAGGTCAGGGAGGAGAGACCCAGTACTTC
CDR3: CASSLGQGGETQYF